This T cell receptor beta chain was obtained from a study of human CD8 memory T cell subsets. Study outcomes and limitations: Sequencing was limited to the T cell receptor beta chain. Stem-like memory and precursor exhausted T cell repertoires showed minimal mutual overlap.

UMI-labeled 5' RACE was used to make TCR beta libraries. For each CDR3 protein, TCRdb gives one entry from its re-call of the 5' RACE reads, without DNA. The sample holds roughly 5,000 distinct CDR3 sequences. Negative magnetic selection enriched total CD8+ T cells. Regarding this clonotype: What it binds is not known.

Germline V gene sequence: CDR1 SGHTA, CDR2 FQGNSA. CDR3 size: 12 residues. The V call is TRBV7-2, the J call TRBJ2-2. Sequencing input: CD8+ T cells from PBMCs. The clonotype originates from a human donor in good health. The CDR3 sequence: CASSFDDGELFF.